This record covers a single TCR beta chain. The data originate from a study of blood T cell repertoires in COVID-19. Study background: Samples taken during acute and convalescent COVID-19 were collected in the United States, Italy and Spain. Sources were T cells, B-cell-depleted T cells, or PBMCs; the material itself was cDNA or gDNA.

Germline V CDR1 and CDR2: LGHDT, YNNKEL (reference sequence). The CDR3 covers 14 residues. With V trimmed by 1 base and J by 5 bases, 1 base remained unmatched. In the original analysis: From reference gene primer amplification, estimates of nucleated cell counts were derived. Method: immunoSEQ multiplex PCR; TCRdb's copy keeps in-frame clones and lacks some. V, J and clone size are taken as reported in that table, and D and trimming were inferred from the DNA itself. The profile shows under 200,000 clones, around 80% of them singletons. The sequence derives from a man aged 30 to 39 with active or convalescent COVID-19. The sequenced sample was peripheral blood. This chain joins TRBV3-1 (or the pseudogene TRBV3-2) and TRBJ2-2, with 7 bases aligning to TRBD2. CDR3 region: CASSQGLATGELFF. The CDR3, as DNA: TGTGCCAGCAGCCAAGGACTAGCTACCGGGGAGCTGTTTTTT.